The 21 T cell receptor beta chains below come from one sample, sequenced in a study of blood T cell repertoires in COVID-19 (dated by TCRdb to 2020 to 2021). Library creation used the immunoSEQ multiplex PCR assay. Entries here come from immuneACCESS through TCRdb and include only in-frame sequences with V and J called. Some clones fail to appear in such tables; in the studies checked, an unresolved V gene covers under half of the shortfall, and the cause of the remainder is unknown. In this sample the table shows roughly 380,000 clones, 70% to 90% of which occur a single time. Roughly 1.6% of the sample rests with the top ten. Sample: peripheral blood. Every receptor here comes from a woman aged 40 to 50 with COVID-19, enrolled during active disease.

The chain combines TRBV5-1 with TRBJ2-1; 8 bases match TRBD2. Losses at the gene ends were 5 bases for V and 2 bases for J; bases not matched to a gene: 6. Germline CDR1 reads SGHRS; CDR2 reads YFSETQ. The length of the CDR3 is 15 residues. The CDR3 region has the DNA TGCGCCAGCAGGGTCGCCGGGGGGGCCTACAATGAGCAGTTCTTC. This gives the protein CASRVAGGAYNEQFF.

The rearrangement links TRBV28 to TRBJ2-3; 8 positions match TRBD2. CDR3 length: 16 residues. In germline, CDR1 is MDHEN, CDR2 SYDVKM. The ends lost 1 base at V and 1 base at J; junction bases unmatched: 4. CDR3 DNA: TGTGCCAGCAGTTTATACGGGGGGGCCGGCACAGATACGCAGTATTTT. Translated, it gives CASSLYGGAGTDTQYF.

The CDR3 is CASSYYYTGELFF. As DNA, the CDR3 is TGTGCCAGCAGTTACTACTATACCGGGGAGCTGTTTTTT. This chain links TRBV6-5 with TRBJ2-2; D not certain. Germline loops: CDR1 MNHEY, CDR2 SVGAGI. Between the trimmed V and J ends, which lost 1 base and 5 bases, there was a span of 5 bases. The CDR3 sequence is 13 residues long.

CDR3 in amino acids: CASSSSGSPNNEKLFF. CDR3 sequence (DNA): TGTGCCAGCAGCTCCTCCGGGAGCCCCAACAATGAAAAACTGTTTTTT. V usage is TRBV7-9 and J usage is TRBJ1-4; D call uncertain. The CDR3 loop spans 16 amino acids. The V and J ends lost 4 bases and 5 bases respectively, with 17 bases between them. The germline gives CDR1 SEHNR, CDR2 FQNEAQ (reference sequence).

The CDR3 DNA sequence: TGTGCCAGCAGTCAACAGGGCTGGGGCACTTACGAGCAGTACTTC. Translating it yields CASSQQGWGTYEQYF. This chain uses TRBV27 with TRBJ2-7, with TRBD1 as a possible D gene (6 bases). Trimming took 5 bases from V and 4 from J, leaving 18 bases between them. From germline, CDR1 is MNHEY and CDR2 SMNVEV (reference sequence). The CDR3 spans 15 residues.

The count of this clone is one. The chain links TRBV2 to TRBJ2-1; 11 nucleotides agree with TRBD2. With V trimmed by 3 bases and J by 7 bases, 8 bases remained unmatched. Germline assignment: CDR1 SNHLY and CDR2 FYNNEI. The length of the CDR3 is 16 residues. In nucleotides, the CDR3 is TGTGCCAGCAGTGAGTTCGGGCTAGCGGGGGGAAATGAGCAGTTCTTC. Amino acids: CASSEFGLAGGNEQFF.

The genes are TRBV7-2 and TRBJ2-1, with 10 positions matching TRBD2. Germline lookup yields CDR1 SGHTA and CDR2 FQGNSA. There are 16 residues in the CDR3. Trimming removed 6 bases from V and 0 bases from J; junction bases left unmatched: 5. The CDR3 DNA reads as TGTGCCAGCAGTCCAAGCGGGGGGGGCTCCTACAATGAGCAGTTCTTC. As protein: CASSPSGGGSYNEQFF.

CDR3 nucleotides: TGTGCCAGCAGCAAGCGGGGAGACAGGGGCTCCTACGAGCAGTACTTC. Its translation is CASSKRGDRGSYEQYF. The V gene is TRBV21-1, the J gene TRBJ2-7; the table's D call TRBD1 went unverified against the DNA. TRBV21-1 is termed a pseudogene. This CDR3 is 16 amino acids long.

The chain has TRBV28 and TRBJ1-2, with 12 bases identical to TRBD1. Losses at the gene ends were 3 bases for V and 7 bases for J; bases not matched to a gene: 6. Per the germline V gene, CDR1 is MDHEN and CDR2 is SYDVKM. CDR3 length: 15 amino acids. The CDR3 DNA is TGTGCCAGCAGTTTTTTCGGGACAGGGGGCGGTGGCTACACCTTC. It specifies CASSFFGTGGGGYTF.

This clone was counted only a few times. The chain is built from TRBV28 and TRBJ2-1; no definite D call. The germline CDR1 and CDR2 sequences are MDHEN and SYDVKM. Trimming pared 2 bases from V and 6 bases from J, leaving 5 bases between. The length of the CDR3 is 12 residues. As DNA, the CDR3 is TGTGCCAGCAGTTTAAGAGGCAATGAGCAGTTCTTC. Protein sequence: CASSLRGNEQFF.

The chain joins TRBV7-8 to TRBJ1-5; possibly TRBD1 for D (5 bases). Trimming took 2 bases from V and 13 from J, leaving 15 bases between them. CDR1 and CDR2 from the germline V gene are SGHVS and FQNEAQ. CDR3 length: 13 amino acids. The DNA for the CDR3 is TGTGCCAGCAGCTTAACCTCAGGGATTCTACAGCATTTT. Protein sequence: CASSLTSGILQHF.

The CDR3, as DNA: TGTGCCAGCTCACCACCGTTGCAAGGGGCGGGCAATCAGCCCCAGCATTTT. It codes for CASSPPLQGAGNQPQHF. This chain links TRBV18 with TRBJ1-5; a possible D gene is TRBD1 (5 bases). CDR1 is KGHSH, CDR2 LQKENI, per germline. V was shortened by 0 bases and J by 2 bases, with 14 bases between the two germline ends. The CDR3 contains 17 residues.

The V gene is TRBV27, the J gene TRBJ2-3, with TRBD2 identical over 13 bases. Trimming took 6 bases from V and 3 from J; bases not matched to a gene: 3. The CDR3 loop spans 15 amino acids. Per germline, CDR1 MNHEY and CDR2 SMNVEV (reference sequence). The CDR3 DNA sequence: TGTGCCAGCAGGAAGGGACTAGCGGGAACAGATACGCAGTATTTT. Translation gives CASRKGLAGTDTQYF.

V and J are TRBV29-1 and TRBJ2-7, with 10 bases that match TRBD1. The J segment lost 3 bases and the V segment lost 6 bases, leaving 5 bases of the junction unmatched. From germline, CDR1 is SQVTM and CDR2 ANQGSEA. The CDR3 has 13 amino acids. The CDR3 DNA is TGCAGCGTGTCCCGGGACAGGGGCTACGAGCAGTACTTC. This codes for CSVSRDRGYEQYF.

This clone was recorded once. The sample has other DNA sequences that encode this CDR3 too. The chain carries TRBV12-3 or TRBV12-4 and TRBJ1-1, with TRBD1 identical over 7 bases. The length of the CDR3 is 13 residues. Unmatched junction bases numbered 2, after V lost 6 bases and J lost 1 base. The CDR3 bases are TGTGCCAGCAGGGGGACAGCGAACACTGAAGCTTTCTTT. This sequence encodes CASRGTANTEAFF.

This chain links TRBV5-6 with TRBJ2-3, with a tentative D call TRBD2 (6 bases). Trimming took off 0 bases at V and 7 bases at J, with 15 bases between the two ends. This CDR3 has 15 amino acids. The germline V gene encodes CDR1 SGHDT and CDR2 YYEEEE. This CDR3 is CASSLARTNRYTQYF. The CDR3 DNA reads TGTGCCAGCAGCTTGGCCCGGACTAATCGATATACGCAGTATTTT.

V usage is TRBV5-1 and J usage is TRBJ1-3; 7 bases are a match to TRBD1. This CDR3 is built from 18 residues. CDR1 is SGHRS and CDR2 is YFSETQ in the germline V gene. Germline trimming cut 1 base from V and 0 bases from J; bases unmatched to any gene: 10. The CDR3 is CASSLYSGTAISGNTIYF. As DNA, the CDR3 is TGCGCCAGCAGCTTGTATTCTGGGACAGCGATCTCTGGAAACACCATATATTTT.

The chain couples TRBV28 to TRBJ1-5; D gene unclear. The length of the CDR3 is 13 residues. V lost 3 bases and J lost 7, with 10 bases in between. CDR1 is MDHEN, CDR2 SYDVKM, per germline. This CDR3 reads CASSFVGGQPQHF. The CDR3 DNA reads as TGTGCCAGCAGTTTCGTTGGTGGCCAGCCCCAGCATTTT.

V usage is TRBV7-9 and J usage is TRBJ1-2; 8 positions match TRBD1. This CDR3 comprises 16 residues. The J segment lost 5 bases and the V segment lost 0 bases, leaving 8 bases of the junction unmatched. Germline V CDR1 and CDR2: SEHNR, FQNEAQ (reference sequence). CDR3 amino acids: CASSLANRGGRYGYTF. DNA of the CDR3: TGTGCCAGCAGCTTAGCGAACAGGGGGGGACGTTATGGCTACACCTTC.

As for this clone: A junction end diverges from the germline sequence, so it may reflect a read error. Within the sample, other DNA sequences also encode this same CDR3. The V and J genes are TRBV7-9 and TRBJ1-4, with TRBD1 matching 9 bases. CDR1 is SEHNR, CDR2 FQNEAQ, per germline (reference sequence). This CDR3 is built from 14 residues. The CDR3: CASSLGQGGEKLFF. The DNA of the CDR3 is TGTGCCAGCAGCTTAGGACAGGGGGGTGAAAAACTATTTTTT.

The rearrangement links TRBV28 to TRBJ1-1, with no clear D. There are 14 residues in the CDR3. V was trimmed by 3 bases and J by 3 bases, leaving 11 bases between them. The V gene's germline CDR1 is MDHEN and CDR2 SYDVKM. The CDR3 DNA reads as TGTGCCAGCAGTTTGCGGGGTGCATACACTGAAGCTTTCTTT. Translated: CASSLRGAYTEAFF.